These T cell receptor beta chains were read from a single sample in a study of sequential checkpoint blockade in melanoma. The data were produced by immunoSEQ multiplex PCR, yet TCRdb's version contains in-frame clones alone and is incomplete. Among roughly 20,000 clones listed, about four fifths were seen once. The starting material was CD8+ T cells sorted from blood (inferred from file names), obtained from a patient given nivolumab and ipilimumab in sequence. Receptors originate from a human donor with melanoma. CDR3s leave out the opening cysteine and the closing phenylalanine or tryptophan.

J	V	CDR3
TRBJ2-7	TRBV6-5	ASSSPDRVASYEQY
TRBJ2-7	TRBV6-5	ASGGSYEQY
TRBJ2-7	TRBV16	ASSQAASSGDYEQY
TRBJ1-3	TRBV5-6	ASSPGPSQGNTTY
TRBJ1-2	TRBV30	AWYGYGYT
TRBJ2-6	TRBV9	ASQGMPFGANVLT
TRBJ2-7	TRBV11-2	ASSLEGAISYEQY
TRBJ1-2	TRBV19	ASSPDRLYGYT
TRBJ2-6	TRBV27	ASSFALRGLAGGSGANVLT
TRBJ2-7	TRBV7-8	ASSLEAGGYEQY
TRBJ2-7	TRBV6-6	ASSYGSGGYEQY
TRBJ2-7	TRBV19	ASSIRTSGSPYFYEQY
TRBJ2-7	TRBV6-1	ASSHRDTTSYEQY
TRBJ1-1	TRBV28	ASGYQGDTEAF
TRBJ1-2	TRBV29-1	SVEIDRWGGT
TRBJ2-7	TRBV7-8	ASSSPARDYEQY
TRBJ2-7	TRBV4-1	ASSQEASGSYEQY
TRBJ2-7	TRBV6-1	ASRYNYEQY
TRBJ1-1	TRBV19	ASSTSDRGDTEAF
TRBJ1-1	TRBV9	ASSPRQGADAEAF
TRBJ2-7	TRBV7-8	ASSLDPSYEQY
TRBJ2-7	TRBV4-1	ASSQDWTSGSLTQY
TRBJ1-2	TRBV2	ASSITRTGGLDYGYT
TRBJ2-7	TRBV30	AWSVGRTYEQY
TRBJ2-7	TRBV7-8	ASSLTGTGIYEQY
TRBJ1-1	TRBV27	ASSLRQGSTEAF
TRBJ1-3	TRBV7-9	ASSLVGQGPGNTIY
TRBJ1-5	TRBV28	ASNLSNQPQH
TRBJ1-5	TRBV19	ASSWTDYSNQPQH
TRBJ1-2	TRBV30	AWSEGVGPNYGYT
TRBJ1-2	TRBV6-5	ASSYDRSPYGYT
TRBJ2-7	TRBV10-1	ASSETGTGYEQY
TRBJ2-7	TRBV7-9	ASSAGDYEQY
TRBJ1-2	TRBV7-9	ASSFPLDGYT
TRBJ2-7	TRBV28	ASSLGGGTYEQY
TRBJ1-2	TRBV7-9	ASSSGQGFSGYGYT
TRBJ2-7	TRBV7-9	ASSFNYEQY
TRBJ1-1	TRBV5-6	ASSLAAGRGTEAF
TRBJ2-7	TRBV5-1	ASSPGQLGYEQY
TRBJ2-7	TRBV13	ASSWGLAGGLPYEQY
TRBJ2-7	TRBV4-1	ASSQEGDTYEQY
TRBJ1-1	TRBV6-5	ASSYSIKAMNTEAF
TRBJ1-2	TRBV30	AWRMTGDQLNYGYT
TRBJ1-2	TRBV7-3	ASSLSQGTGYT
TRBJ1-2	TRBV5-6	ASSSGQYYGYT
TRBJ1-3	TRBV27	ASSPLPGWRNTIY